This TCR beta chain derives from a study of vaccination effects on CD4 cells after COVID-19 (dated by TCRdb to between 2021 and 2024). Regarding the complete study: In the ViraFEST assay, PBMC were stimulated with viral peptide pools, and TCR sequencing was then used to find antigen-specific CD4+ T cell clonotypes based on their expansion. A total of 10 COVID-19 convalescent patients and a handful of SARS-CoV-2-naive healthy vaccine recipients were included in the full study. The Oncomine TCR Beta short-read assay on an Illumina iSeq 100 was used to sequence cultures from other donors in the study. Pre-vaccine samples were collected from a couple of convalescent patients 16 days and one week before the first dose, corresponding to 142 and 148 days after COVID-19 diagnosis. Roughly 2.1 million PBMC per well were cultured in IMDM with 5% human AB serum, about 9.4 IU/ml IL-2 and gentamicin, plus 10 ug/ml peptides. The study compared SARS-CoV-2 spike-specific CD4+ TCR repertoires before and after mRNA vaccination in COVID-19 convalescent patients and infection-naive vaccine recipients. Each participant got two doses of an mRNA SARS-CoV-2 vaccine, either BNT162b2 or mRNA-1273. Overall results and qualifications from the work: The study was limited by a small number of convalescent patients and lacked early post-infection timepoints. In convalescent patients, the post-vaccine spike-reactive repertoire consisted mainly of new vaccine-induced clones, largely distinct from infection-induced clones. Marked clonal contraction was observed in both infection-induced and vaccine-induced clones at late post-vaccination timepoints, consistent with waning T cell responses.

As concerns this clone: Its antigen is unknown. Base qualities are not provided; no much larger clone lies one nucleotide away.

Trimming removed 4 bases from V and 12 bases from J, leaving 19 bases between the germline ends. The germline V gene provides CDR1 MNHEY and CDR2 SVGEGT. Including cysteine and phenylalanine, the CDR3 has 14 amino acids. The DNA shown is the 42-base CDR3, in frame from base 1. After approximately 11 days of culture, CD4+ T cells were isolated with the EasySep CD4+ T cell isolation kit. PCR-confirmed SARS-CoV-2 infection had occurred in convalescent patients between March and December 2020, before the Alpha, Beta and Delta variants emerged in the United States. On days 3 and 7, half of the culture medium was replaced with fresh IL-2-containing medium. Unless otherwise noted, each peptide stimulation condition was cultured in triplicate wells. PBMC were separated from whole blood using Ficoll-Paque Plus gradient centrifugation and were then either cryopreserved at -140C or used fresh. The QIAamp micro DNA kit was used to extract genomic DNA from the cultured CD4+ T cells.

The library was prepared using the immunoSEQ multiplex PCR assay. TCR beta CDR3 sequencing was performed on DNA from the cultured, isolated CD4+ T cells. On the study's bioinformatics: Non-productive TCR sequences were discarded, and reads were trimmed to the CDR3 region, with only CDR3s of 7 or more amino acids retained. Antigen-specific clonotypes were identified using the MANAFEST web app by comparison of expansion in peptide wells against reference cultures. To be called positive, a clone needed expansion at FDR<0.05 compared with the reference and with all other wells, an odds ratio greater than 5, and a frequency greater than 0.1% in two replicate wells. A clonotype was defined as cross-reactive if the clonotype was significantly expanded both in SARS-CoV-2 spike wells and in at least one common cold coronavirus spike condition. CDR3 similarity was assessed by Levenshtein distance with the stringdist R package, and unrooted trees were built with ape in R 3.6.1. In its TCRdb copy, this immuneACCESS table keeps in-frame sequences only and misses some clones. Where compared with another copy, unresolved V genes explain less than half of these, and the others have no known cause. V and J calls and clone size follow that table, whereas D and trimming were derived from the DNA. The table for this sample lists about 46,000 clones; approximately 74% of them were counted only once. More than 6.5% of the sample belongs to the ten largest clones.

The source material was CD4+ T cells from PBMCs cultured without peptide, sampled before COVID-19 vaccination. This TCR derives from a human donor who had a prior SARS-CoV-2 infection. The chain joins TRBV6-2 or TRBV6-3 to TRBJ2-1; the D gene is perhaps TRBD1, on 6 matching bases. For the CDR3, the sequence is CASSLRTDEWWQFF. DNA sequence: TGTGCCAGCAGTTTGAGGACAGACGAATGGTGGCAGTTCTTC.